This TCR beta chain derives from a study of tumor-infiltrating lymphocytes in primary liver carcinoma listed by TCRdb under 2017. In terms of the full investigation: The five patients, three men and two women aged 30 to 69 years, had hepatocellular carcinoma (four) or combined HCC and intrahepatic cholangiocarcinoma (one). The five patients had tumors of stage T1-T3 N0M0, with maximum diameters ranging from about 4 to 11 cm. For each liver tumor, the study sampled five regions along with adjacent normal tissue and blood, and applied TCRbeta repertoire sequencing, expression microarrays and whole-exome sequencing. High reproducibility was observed for the technical replicate repertoires, with mean shared-clone rates approximately 0.9 and correlation coefficients above 0.95. Samples yielded roughly 3.5 to 7.13 million productive TCRbeta reads; read depth did not differ significantly between tissue types. A total of approximately 35 specimens from 5 patients underwent TCRbeta repertoire sequencing, comprising 25 or so tumor regions, 5 adjacent noncancerous liver tissues and 5 peripheral blood samples. Agilent mRNA microarray profiling was performed on the 20 to 25 tumor region samples to relate TCRbeta repertoire diversity to the local molecular phenotype.

Findings and caveats that apply to the study as a whole: Only the TCR beta chain was sequenced, which likely underestimates true repertoire diversity because unpaired alpha chains were not captured. With just a handful of patients in the study, the authors point out that the findings should be validated in a larger study. Bulk unsorted samples precluded comparing CD4+ and CD8+ T cell repertoires. Pairs of tumor regions showed greater repertoire overlap (mean around 36%) than tumor-adjacent pairs (roughly 17%) or tumor-blood pairs (around 15%), which is consistent with antigen-driven expansion. Only about 8-24% of top clones were present in all five regions of a tumor, suggesting spatial heterogeneity of tumor-infiltrating T cells. The top 250 clones made up a significantly larger repertoire fraction in tumors than in blood (p = 0.039).

This clonotype appeared many times. Its cognate antigen has yet to be identified. No clone much larger than this one lies a single base away; base qualities are absent. The junction shows trimming of 6 bases on V and 2 bases on J, and the gene matches do not reach 3 bases of it. CDR1 and CDR2 are drawn from the germline V gene: MDHEN, SYDVKM. The CDR3 measures 14 amino acids from cysteine to phenylalanine. Solely the CDR3 DNA is kept, with 42 bases framed from the first base. Starting from around 500 ng total RNA, TCRbeta-specific cDNA was produced by reverse transcription with a constant-region primer and ProtoScript II reverse transcriptase. Three nested multiplex PCR rounds, following a slightly modified ARM-PCR procedure, were used to build the TCRbeta libraries. The first two PCR rounds used multiplex TRBV1-TRBV30 forward primers with a Cbeta reverse primer, each for about 11 cycles. Sample barcodes and Illumina adapters were added in a final 25-cycle PCR with Deep VentR polymerase. Amplicons of 200-500 bp were gel-purified with a QIAquick gel extraction kit before sequencing. An Illumina HiSeq 2500 was used to sequence the TCRbeta amplicons, generating 250-bp paired-end reads. Per the authors' processing: To recover full CDR3 sequences, reads were quality-trimmed using Trimmomatic v0.33 and paired reads were then merged using FLASH v1.2.11. V, D and J germline segments were assigned to the rearranged TCRbeta sequences using MiGEC v1.2.1b. VDJtools v1.0.0 computed clonotype statistics and Shannon-Wiener diversity indices. To cut down on sampling bias, every analysis after diversity analysis relied on just the 250 most abundant clonotypes from each sample. TCRdb reran the public reads through fastp at Q25 and MiXCR, keeping productive beta chains. Entries that share a CDR3 protein sequence are merged under the most common genes and DNA. For this entry, the V and J calls and clone size follow TCRdb and not the study's own pipeline. The sample table records 80,000 or so distinct CDR3 sequences; 65% to 75% of these occur just once. The ten largest clonotypes hold roughly 13% of the sample.

Without any cell sorting, total RNA and DNA were extracted together from about 20-30 mg of bulk tissue using the AllPrep DNA/RNA mini kit. Four or five patients with histopathologically diagnosed primary liver carcinoma underwent surgical resection in China between November 2015 and 2016. At the time of sampling, the patients were treatment-naive and had chronic HBV infection. Each tumor was sampled at five spatially separated regions: the superior, inferior, left-lateral and right-lateral poles and the tumor centre. Histology showed that every tumor sample contained more than 75% viable tumor cells. Each fresh piece of tumor and adjacent tissue was cut in two, with one half stored in RNAlater at -80 degrees C and the other half sent for histology.

The source is a woman between 55 and 75 years old with primary liver carcinoma and hepatitis B virus infection. The rearranged segments are TRBV28 and TRBJ2-3, with 9 central nucleotides matching TRBD2. Material: liver tumor tissue from sampling region 4. The cell subset or site tag for this specimen amounts to: tumor region T4, right-lateral pole. DNA sequence: TGTGCCAGCAGGCTAGCGGGATCCACAGATACGCAGTATTTT. The translation is CASRLAGSTDTQYF.